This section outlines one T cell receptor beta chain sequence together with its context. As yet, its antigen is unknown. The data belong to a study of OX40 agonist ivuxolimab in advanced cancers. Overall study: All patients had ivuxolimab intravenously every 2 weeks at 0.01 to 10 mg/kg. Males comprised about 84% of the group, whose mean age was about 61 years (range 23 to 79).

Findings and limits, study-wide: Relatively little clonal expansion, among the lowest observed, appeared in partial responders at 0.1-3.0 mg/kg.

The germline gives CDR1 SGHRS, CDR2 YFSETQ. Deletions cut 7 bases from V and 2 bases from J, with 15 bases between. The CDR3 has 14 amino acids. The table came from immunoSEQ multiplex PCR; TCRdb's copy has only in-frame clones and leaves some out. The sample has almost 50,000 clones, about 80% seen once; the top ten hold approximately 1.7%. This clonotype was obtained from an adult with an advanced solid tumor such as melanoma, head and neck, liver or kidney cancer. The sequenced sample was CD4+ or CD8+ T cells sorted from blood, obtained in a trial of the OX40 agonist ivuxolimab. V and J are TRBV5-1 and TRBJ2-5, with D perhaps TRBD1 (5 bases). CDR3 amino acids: CASADGALQETQYF. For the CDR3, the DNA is TGCGCCAGCGCCGATGGGGCATTACAAGAGACCCAGTACTTC.